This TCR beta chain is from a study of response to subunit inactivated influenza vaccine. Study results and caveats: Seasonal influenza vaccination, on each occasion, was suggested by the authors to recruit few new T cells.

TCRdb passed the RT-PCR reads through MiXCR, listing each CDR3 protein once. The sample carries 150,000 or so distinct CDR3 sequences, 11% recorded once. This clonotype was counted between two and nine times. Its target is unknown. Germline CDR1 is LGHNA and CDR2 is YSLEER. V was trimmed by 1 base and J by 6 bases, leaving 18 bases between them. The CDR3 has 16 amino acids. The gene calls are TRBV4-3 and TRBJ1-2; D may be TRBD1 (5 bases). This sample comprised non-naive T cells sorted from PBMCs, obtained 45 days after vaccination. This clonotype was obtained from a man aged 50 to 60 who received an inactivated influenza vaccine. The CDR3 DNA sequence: TGCGCCAGCAGCCAAGGGGTCGGGGCGCTAATGGATGGCTACACCTTC. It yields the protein CASSQGVGALMDGYTF.